This T cell receptor beta chain was captured by sequencing in a study of T-cell memory formation after mild COVID-19. This clonotype was observed at least ten times. Antigen: not known. After 5'RACE with constant-segment primers, TCR alpha and TCR beta cDNA libraries carrying sample barcodes and UMIs were obtained. TCRdb passed the 5' RACE reads through MiXCR, listing each CDR3 protein once. Of 200,000 to 250,000 distinct CDR3 sequences in the sample, 15% were seen once. Overall study results and limits: Some SARS-CoV-2-responding clones were already detected in memory before infection. Among clones contracting day 15 to 85, CD4/CD8 was balanced, whereas later expanders leaned CD4+.

The sequenced material came from PBMCs or a T cell subset sorted from them (not recorded which). The TCR was taken from an adult woman who had mild COVID-19 (a few samples of this study predate the infection). Cell type and time point are not known.

CDR3 sequence: CASSFGEIYGYTF. CDR3 coding DNA: TGCGCCAGCAGCTTCGGGGAGATCTATGGCTACACCTTC. The V gene is TRBV5-1, the J gene TRBJ1-2; D ambiguous. The ends were cut back, 2 bases at V and 4 bases at J, with 9 bases in the middle. This CDR3 is built from 13 residues. CDR1 is SGHRS and CDR2 is YFSETQ in the germline V gene.